The entry below gives a single T cell receptor beta chain sequence along with its context. Its antigen is unknown. This sample stems from a study of shared clonotypes between healthy human individuals. Overall study findings and caveats: Larger richness was generally estimated for naive than memory subsets. Generation of non-shared clonotypes was less probable than generation of clonotypes shared by all four donors.

The ends lost 6 bases at V and 2 bases at J; junction bases unmatched: 0. The V gene's germline CDR1 is MDHEN and CDR2 SYDVKM. The length of the CDR3 is 14 residues. Naivety among CD8 cells was defined by CD45RO negativity and positive CCR7 selection, thereby excluding terminally differentiated effector memory CD45RA+ cells. Measured with immunoSEQ multiplex PCR; TCRdb has only the in-frame clones, and not every one. The sample yields around 2.1 million clones, more than 85% seen once. The clonotype originates from a young man in good health. Some clones in this sample may be carry-over from other donors' samples. Sequencing input: naive CD8+ T cells from PBMCs. This chain links TRBV28 with TRBJ2-7, with TRBD2 identical over 14 bases. In DNA, the CDR3 is TGTGCCAGCAGGACTAGCGGGAGGGCCTACGAGCAGTACTTC. Translating gives CASRTSGRAYEQYF. Filled out from reference TRBV28 and TRBJ2-7, the complete variable domain reads DVKVTQSSRYLVKRTGEKVFLECVQDMDHENMFWYRQDPGLGLRLIYFSYDVKMKEKGDIPEGYSVSREKKERFSLILESASTNQTSMYLCASRTSGRAYEQYFGPGTRLTVT.